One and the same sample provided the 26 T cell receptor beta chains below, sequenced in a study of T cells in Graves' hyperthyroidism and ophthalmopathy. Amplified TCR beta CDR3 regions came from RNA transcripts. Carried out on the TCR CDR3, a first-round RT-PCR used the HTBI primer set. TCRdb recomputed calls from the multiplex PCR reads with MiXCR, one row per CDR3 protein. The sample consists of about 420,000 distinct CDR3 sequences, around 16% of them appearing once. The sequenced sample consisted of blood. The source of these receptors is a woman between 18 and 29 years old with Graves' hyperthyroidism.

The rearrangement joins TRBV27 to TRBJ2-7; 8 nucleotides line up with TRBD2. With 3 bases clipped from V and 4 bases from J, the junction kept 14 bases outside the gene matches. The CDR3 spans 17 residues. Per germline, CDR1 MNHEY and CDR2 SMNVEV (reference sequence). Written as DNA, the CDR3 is TGTGCCAGCAGTTTGATTCTGTCCCTCAGCGGGAGTTACGAGCAGTACTTC. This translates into CASSLILSLSGSYEQYF.

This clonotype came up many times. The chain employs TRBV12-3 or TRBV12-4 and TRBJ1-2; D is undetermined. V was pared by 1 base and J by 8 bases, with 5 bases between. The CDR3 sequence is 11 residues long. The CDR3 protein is CASSLGPGYTF. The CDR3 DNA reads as TGTGCCAGCAGTTTAGGTCCGGGCTACACCTTC.

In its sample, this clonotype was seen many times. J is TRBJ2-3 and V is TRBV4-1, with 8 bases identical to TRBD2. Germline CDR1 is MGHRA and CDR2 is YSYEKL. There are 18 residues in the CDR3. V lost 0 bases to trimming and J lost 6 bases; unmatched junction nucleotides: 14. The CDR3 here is CASSQDRILAGSIDTQYF. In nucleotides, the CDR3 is TGCGCCAGCAGCCAAGATCGAATTTTAGCGGGGAGTATCGATACGCAGTATTTT.

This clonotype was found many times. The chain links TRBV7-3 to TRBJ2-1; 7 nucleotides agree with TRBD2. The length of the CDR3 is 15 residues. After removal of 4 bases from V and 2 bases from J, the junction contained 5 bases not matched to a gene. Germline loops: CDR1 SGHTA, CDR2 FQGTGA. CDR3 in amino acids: CASSWSGEAYNEQFF. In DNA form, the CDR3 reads TGTGCCAGCAGCTGGAGCGGGGAAGCCTACAATGAGCAGTTCTTC.

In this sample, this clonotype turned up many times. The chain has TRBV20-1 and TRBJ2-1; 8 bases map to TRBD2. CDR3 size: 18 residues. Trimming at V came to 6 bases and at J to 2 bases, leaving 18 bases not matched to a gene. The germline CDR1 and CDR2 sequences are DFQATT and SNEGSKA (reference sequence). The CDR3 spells CSATPSRREVSAYNEQFF. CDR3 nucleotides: TGCAGTGCAACCCCGAGTCGGCGGGAGGTTTCCGCCTACAATGAGCAGTTCTTC.

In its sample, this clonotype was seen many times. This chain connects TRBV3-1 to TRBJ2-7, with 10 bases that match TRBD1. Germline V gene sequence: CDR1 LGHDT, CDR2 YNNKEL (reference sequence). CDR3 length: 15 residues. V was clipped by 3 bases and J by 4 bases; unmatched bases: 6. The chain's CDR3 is CASSQSPGQGYEQYF. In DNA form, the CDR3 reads TGTGCCAGCAGCCAGTCCCCGGGACAGGGGTACGAGCAGTACTTC.

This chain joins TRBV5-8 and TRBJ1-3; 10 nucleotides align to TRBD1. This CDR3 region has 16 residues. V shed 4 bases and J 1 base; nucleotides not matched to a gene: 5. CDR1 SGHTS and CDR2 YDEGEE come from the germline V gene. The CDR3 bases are TGTGCCAGCAGCATTCGGACAGGGGGTTCTGGAAACACCATATATTTT. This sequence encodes CASSIRTGGSGNTIYF.

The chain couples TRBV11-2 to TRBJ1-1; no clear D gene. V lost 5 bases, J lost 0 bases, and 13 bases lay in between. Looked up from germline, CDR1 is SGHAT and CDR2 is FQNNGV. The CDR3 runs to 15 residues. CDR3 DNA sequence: TGTGCCAGCAGCCGAAGAGAGCAGATGAACACTGAAGCTTTCTTT. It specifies CASSRREQMNTEAFF.

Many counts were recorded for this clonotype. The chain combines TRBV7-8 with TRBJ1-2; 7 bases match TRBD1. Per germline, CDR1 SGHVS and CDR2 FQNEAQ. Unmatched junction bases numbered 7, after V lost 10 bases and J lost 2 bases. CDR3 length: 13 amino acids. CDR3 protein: CATAEDRNYGYTF. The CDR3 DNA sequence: TGTGCCACCGCCGAGGACAGGAACTATGGCTACACCTTC.

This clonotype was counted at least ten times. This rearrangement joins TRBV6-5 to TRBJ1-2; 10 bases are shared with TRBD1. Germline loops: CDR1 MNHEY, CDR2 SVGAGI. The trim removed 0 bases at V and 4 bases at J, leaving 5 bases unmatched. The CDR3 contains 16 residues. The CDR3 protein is CASSYSGDRGLYGYTF. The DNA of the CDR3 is TGTGCCAGCAGTTACTCGGGAGACAGGGGGCTCTATGGCTACACCTTC.

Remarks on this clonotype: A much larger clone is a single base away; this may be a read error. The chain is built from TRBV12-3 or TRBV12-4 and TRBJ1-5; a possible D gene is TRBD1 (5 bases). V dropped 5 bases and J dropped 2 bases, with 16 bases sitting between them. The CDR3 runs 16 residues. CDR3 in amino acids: CASSTTGSVGNQPQHF. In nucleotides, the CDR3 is TGTGCCAGCAGTACAACAGGATCCGTGGGCAATCAGCCCCAGCATTTT.

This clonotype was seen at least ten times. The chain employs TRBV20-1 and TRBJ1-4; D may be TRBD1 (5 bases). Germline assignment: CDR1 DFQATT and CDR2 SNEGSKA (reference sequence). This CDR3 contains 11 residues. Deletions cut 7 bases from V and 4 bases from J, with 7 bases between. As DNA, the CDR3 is TGCAGTGGGGGACTTAATGAAAAACTGTTTTTT. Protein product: CSGGLNEKLFF.

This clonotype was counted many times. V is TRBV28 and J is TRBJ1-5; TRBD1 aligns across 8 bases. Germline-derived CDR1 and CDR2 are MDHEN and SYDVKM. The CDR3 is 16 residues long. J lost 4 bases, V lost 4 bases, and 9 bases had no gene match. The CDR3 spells CASSYPGTGFNQPQHF. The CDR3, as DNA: TGTGCCAGCAGTTACCCCGGGACAGGATTTAATCAGCCCCAGCATTTT. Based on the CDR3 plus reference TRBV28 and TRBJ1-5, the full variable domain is DVKVTQSSRYLVKRTGEKVFLECVQDMDHENMFWYRQDPGLGLRLIYFSYDVKMKEKGDIPEGYSVSREKKERFSLILESASTNQTSMYLCASSYPGTGFNQPQHFGDGTRLSIL.

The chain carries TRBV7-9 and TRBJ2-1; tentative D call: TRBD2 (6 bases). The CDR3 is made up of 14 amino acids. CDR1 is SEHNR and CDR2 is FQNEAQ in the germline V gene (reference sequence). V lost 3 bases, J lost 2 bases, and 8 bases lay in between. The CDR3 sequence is CASSFGSTYNEQFF. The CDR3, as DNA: TGTGCCAGCAGCTTCGGGAGCACCTACAATGAGCAGTTCTTC.

The CDR3 bases are TGTGCCAGCAGCGACAGGTTTCAAGAGACCCAGTACTTC. Its translation is CASSDRFQETQYF. V gene TRBV6-1 combines with J gene TRBJ2-5, with D possibly TRBD1 on 6 matching bases. Looked up from germline, CDR1 is MNHNS and CDR2 is SASEGT. CDR3 length equals 13 residues. V was shortened by 6 bases and J by 2 bases, with 10 bases between the two germline ends.

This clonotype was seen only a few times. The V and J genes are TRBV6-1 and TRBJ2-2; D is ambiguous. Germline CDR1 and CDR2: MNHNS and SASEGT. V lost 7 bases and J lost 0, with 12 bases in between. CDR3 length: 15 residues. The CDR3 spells CASTLTPANTGELFF. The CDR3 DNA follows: TGTGCCAGCACCTTGACACCCGCGAACACCGGGGAGCTGTTTTTT.

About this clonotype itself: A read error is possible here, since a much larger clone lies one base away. The CDR3 DNA reads TGTGCCAGCAGCTCGACAGGGGAGTCTGAAGCTTTCTTT. Translating it yields CASSSTGESEAFF. The chain is built from TRBV7-3 and TRBJ1-1; 8 bases are shared with TRBD1. Per germline, CDR1 SGHTA and CDR2 FQGTGA. V lost 4 bases and J lost 6; bases outside the gene matches: 4. The CDR3 loop spans 13 amino acids.

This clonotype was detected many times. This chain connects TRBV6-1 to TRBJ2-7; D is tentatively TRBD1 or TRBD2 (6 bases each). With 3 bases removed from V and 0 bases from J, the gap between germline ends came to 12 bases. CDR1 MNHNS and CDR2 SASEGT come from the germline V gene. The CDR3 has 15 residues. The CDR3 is CASSEEGDPSYEQYF. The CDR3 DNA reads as TGTGCCAGCAGTGAGGAGGGGGATCCCTCCTACGAGCAGTACTTC.

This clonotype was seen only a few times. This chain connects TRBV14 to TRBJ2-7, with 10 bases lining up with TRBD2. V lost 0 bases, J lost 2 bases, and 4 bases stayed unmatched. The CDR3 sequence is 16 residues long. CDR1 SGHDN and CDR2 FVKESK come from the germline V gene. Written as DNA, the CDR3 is TGTGCCAGCAGCCAAGAAGCGGGAGGGACACCCTACGAGCAGTACTTC. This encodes CASSQEAGGTPYEQYF.

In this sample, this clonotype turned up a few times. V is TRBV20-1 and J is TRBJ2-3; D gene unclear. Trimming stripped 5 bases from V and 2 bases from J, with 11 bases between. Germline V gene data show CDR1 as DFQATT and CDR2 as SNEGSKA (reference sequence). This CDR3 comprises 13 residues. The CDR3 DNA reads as TGCAGTGCTCTTCTAGACCCCACAGATACGCAGTATTTT. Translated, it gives CSALLDPTDTQYF.

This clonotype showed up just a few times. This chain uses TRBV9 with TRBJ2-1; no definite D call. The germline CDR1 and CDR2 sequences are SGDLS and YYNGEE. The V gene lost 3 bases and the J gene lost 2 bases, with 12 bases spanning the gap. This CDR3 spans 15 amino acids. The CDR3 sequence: CASSASPRAYNEQFF. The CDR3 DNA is TGTGCCAGCAGCGCCAGCCCCCGCGCCTACAATGAGCAGTTCTTC.

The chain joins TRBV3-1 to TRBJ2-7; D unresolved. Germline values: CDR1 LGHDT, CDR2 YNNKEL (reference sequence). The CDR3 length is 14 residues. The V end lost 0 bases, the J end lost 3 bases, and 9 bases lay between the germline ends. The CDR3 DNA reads TGTGCCAGCAGCCAAGATCTTTTAGGCTACGAGCAGTACTTC. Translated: CASSQDLLGYEQYF.

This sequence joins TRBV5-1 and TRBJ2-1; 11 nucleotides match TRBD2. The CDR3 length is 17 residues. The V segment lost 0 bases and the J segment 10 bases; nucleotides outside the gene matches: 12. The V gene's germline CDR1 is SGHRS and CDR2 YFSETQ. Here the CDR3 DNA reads TGCGCCAGCAGCTTGGGGAACTTAGCGGGAGGGCGCGAAGAGCAGTTCTTC. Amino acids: CASSLGNLAGGREEQFF.

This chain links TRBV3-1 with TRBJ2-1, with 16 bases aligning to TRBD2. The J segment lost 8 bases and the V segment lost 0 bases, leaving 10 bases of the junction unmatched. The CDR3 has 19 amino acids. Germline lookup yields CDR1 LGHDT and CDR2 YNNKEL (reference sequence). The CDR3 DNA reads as TGTGCCAGCAGCCAAGAAAAGGGGACTAGCGGGGGGGCTAGGGATGAGCAGTTCTTC. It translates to CASSQEKGTSGGARDEQFF.

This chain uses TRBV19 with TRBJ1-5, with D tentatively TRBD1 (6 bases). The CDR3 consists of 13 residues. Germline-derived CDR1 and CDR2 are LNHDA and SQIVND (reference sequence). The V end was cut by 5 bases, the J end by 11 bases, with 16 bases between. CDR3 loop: CASSAKGVAAQHF. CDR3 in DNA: TGTGCCAGTAGTGCCAAGGGGGTAGCGGCCCAGCATTTT. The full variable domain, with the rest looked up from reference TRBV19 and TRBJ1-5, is DGGITQSPKYLFRKEGQNVTLSCEQNLNHDAMYWYRQDPGQGLRLIYYSQIVNDFQKGDIAEGYSVSREKKESFPLTVTSAQKNPTAFYLCASSAKGVAAQHFGDGTRLSIL.

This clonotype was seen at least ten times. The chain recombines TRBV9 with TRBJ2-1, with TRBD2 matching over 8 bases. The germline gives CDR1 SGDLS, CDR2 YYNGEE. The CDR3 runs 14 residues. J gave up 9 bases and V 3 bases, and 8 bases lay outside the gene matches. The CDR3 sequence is CASSEEGLVGEQFF. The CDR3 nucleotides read TGTGCCAGCAGCGAGGAGGGACTAGTCGGTGAGCAGTTCTTC.